Included here is one T cell receptor (beta chain) sequence, with context. Libraries were prepared by immunoSEQ multiplex PCR; TCRdb keeps only in-frame clonotypes and omits some of them. This table holds 70,000 to 80,000 clones, around 91% found once. The sample is drawn from a study of technical replicates of blood from a handful of donors. The sample comprised T cells isolated from PBMCs. This receptor was identified in a human donor in good health. Some clones in this sample may be carry-over from other donors' samples.

The CDR3 loop reads CASSFQGVGYTF. DNA of the CDR3: TGTGCCAGCAGCTTCCAGGGGGTTGGCTACACCTTC. V gene TRBV11-1 combines with J gene TRBJ1-2, with 7 bases that match TRBD1. From germline, CDR1 is SGHAT and CDR2 FQDESV (reference sequence). V lost 3 bases and J lost 7; bases outside the gene matches: 2. This CDR3 has 12 residues.